The 32 T cell receptor beta chains below were found in one sample sequenced in a study of blood T cell repertoires in COVID-19. Some clones are missing from TCRdb's copy, which holds only in-frame ones; the method was immunoSEQ multiplex PCR. Of 130,000 to 150,000 clones in the sample, 60% to 85% are singletons; the top ten hold about 1.9%. The material sequenced was peripheral blood. These receptors came from a woman aged 55-70 years with acute or convalescent COVID-19.

V and J are TRBV5-1 and TRBJ2-1; 7 positions match TRBD2. The CDR3 loop spans 15 amino acids. CDR1 is SGHRS, CDR2 YFSETQ, per germline. The V gene end was trimmed by 1 base and the J gene end by 3 bases; junction bases not matched to a gene: 4. Here the CDR3 DNA reads TGCGCCAGCAGCTTGATAAGCGGGGTCTACAATGAGCAGTTCTTC. Protein product: CASSLISGVYNEQFF. The whole variable domain, remainder taken from reference TRBV5-1 and TRBJ2-1, is KAGVTQTPRYLIKTRGQQVTLSCSPISGHRSVSWYQQTPGQGLQFLFEYFSETQRNKGNFPGRFSGRQFSNSRSEMNVSTLELGDSALYLCASSLISGVYNEQFFGPGTRLTVL.

This chain links TRBV15 with TRBJ2-3; 8 nucleotides align to TRBD1. CDR1 and CDR2 from the germline V gene are LNHNV and YYDKDF (reference sequence). Unmatched junction bases numbered 2, after V lost 0 bases and J lost 6 bases. The CDR3 spans 14 residues. The CDR3, as DNA: TGTGCCACCAGCAGAGAAAACAGGGGGGATACGCAGTATTTT. As protein: CATSRENRGDTQYF.

The rearrangement joins TRBV2 to TRBJ1-5, with D tentatively TRBD1 (5 bases). CDR3 length equals 15 residues. CDR1 is SNHLY, CDR2 FYNNEI, per germline. V was trimmed by 5 bases and J by 3 bases, leaving 14 bases between them. CDR3 protein: CASSLDTGFNQPQHF. The CDR3 bases are TGTGCCAGCAGTCTGGACACTGGCTTCAATCAGCCCCAGCATTTT.

This rearrangement joins TRBV14 to TRBJ2-1; 8 nucleotides agree with TRBD2. The CDR3 runs 15 residues. The junction had 3 bases not matched to a gene; V was cut back by 1 base and J by 4 bases. From germline, CDR1 is SGHDN and CDR2 FVKESK. The CDR3 bases are TGTGCCAGCAGCCAAGCGGGAGGGCTTTACAATGAGCAGTTCTTC. Amino acid sequence: CASSQAGGLYNEQFF.

A few counts support this clone. The rearrangement uses TRBV2 and TRBJ1-5, with a tentative D call TRBD1 (5 bases). V shed 3 bases and J shed 3 bases, with 12 bases lying between them. Germline CDR1 reads SNHLY; CDR2 reads FYNNEI. The CDR3 has 15 amino acids. The CDR3 nucleotides read TGTGCCAGCAGTGATCCGGGGGGGATCAATCAGCCCCAGCATTTT. It yields the protein CASSDPGGINQPQHF.

The V gene is TRBV7-2, the J gene TRBJ1-5; 7 positions match TRBD1. CDR1 SGHTA and CDR2 FQGNSA come from the germline V gene. Losses at the gene ends were 2 bases for V and 7 bases for J; bases not matched to a gene: 5. This CDR3 spans 14 amino acids. CDR3 coding DNA: TGTGCCAGCAGCTTATTAAACAGGGGACAGCCCCAGCATTTT. It yields the protein CASSLLNRGQPQHF.

This chain uses TRBV13 with TRBJ1-1; D possibly corresponds to TRBD1 (6 bases). This CDR3 has 13 residues. The ends were cut back, 1 base at V and 6 bases at J, with 9 bases in the middle. CDR1 is PRHDT and CDR2 is FYEKMQ in the germline V gene (reference sequence). DNA of the CDR3: TGTGCCAGCAGCTTAGCAGGGGTCGCTGAAGCTTTCTTT. Protein sequence: CASSLAGVAEAFF.

The chain recombines TRBV3-1 (or the pseudogene TRBV3-2) with TRBJ2-5; 10 nucleotides align to TRBD2. V shed 2 bases, J shed 2 bases, and the junction held 2 bases outside the gene matches. CDR1 is LGHDT and CDR2 is YNNKEL in the germline V gene (reference sequence). The CDR3 spans 15 residues. CDR3 residues: CASSQRTSGQETQYF. CDR3 nucleotides: TGTGCCAGCAGCCAAAGGACTAGCGGACAAGAGACCCAGTACTTC.

The V gene is TRBV3-1 (or the pseudogene TRBV3-2), the J gene TRBJ1-1; maybe TRBD1 (5 bases). This CDR3 region has 13 residues. The V gene's germline CDR1 is LGHDT and CDR2 YNNKEL (reference sequence). V was clipped by 4 bases and J by 4 bases, with 10 bases between them. The CDR3 bases are TGTGCCAGCAGCCGGCCAGGGTCCACTGAAGCTTTCTTT. As protein: CASSRPGSTEAFF.

CDR3 amino acids: CAISVDRGMNTEAFF. The CDR3 DNA follows: TGTGCCATCAGTGTGGACAGGGGGATGAACACTGAAGCTTTCTTT. The gene calls are TRBV10-3 and TRBJ1-1, with 10 bases lining up with TRBD1. The CDR3 runs to 15 residues. J was trimmed by 0 bases and V by 4 bases; bases with no gene match: 2. The germline CDR1 and CDR2 sequences are ENHRY and SYGVKD.

The V and J genes are TRBV7-9 and TRBJ1-1; D unresolved. V lost 1 base, J lost 0 bases, and 6 bases lay in between. This CDR3 is 14 amino acids long. Germline V gene lookup returns CDR1 SEHNR and CDR2 FQNEAQ (reference sequence). The CDR3 protein is CASSLDPVNTEAFF. CDR3 DNA: TGTGCCAGCAGCTTAGATCCAGTGAACACTGAAGCTTTCTTT.

This clone was counted once. The chain joins TRBV6-5 to TRBJ1-1; D is possibly TRBD1 (5 bases). Germline CDR1 reads MNHEY; CDR2 reads SVGAGI. The CDR3 is made up of 14 amino acids. The V end was cut by 6 bases, the J end by 4 bases, with 15 bases between. CDR3 in DNA: TGTGCCAGCAGACTGACAGCGGAGGGCACTGAAGCTTTCTTT. This gives the protein CASRLTAEGTEAFF.

V and J are TRBV29-1 and TRBJ2-1; D remains ambiguous. Germline-derived CDR1 and CDR2 are SQVTM and ANQGSEA. The CDR3 has 12 amino acids. V was trimmed by 2 bases and J by 3 bases, leaving 5 bases between them. The CDR3 nucleotides are TGCAGCGTTGAACAGCGCTACAATGAGCAGTTCTTC. Translation: CSVEQRYNEQFF.

This clone has only a few counts. The J gene is TRBJ1-2, the V gene TRBV2, with 9 bases that match TRBD1. Germline V gene sequence: CDR1 SNHLY, CDR2 FYNNEI. The CDR3 contains 11 residues. V was pared by 11 bases and J by 2 bases, with 0 bases of the junction left unmatched. DNA for the CDR3: TGTGCCGGGACAGGGAACTATGGCTACACCTTC. It codes for CAGTGNYGYTF.

This clone was seen a few times. The chain recombines TRBV28 with TRBJ1-1; the D gene is possibly TRBD1 (6 bases). The CDR3 spans 16 residues. Germline V gene lookup returns CDR1 MDHEN and CDR2 SYDVKM. The CDR3 spells CAANRGGAALNTEAFF. The DNA for the CDR3 is TGTGCTGCCAATAGGGGGGGCGCGGCCCTCAACACTGAAGCTTTCTTT. Variable domain in full (rest from reference TRBV28 and TRBJ1-1): DVKVTQSSRYLVKRTGEKVFLECVQDMDHENMFWYRQDPGLGLRLIYFSYDVKMKEKGDIPEGYSVSREKKERFSLILESASTNQTSMYLCAANRGGAALNTEAFFGQGTRLTVV.

The chain carries TRBV29-1 and TRBJ1-4; 7 nucleotides align to TRBD1. This CDR3 is built from 14 residues. V gave up 1 base and J gave up 6 bases; unmatched junction bases: 5. Germline V CDR1 and CDR2: SQVTM, ANQGSEA. This CDR3 reads CSVEGGQDDEKLFF. CDR3 DNA: TGCAGCGTTGAAGGTGGACAGGACGATGAAAAACTGTTTTTT.

The chain recombines TRBV24-1 with TRBJ1-5, with a weak D call TRBD1 (5 bases). Trimming removed 4 bases at V and 0 bases at J, with 12 bases between. Germline V gene sequence: CDR1 KGHDR, CDR2 SFDVKD. The CDR3 is made up of 16 amino acids. The CDR3 loop reads CATSDTTANSNQPQHF. The CDR3 bases are TGTGCCACCAGTGACACGACAGCAAATAGCAATCAGCCCCAGCATTTT.

The J gene is TRBJ2-1, the V gene TRBV2; a weak D match, TRBD2 (5 bases). This CDR3 contains 11 residues. Germline assignment: CDR1 SNHLY and CDR2 FYNNEI. Deletions cut 6 bases from V and 9 bases from J, with 9 bases between. CDR3 coding DNA: TGTGCCAGCAGGGGAGCGCGTGAGCAGTTCTTC. Protein: CASRGAREQFF.

This sequence joins TRBV24-1 and TRBJ1-2, with D possibly being TRBD1 (5 bases). The germline V and J ends were trimmed by 3 bases and 8 bases, with 18 bases remaining between them. The CDR3 is 15 amino acids. Germline CDR1 is KGHDR and CDR2 is SFDVKD. CDR3 coding DNA: TGTGCCACCAGTGATCCCCGGGGAGGGGACGAAGGCTACACCTTC. Protein sequence: CATSDPRGGDEGYTF.

The gene calls are TRBV19 and TRBJ2-7, with 9 bases matching TRBD1. The CDR3 is 16 residues long. V shed 1 base, J shed 2 bases, and the junction held 6 bases outside the gene matches. In germline, CDR1 is LNHDA, CDR2 SQIVND (reference sequence). The CDR3 spells CASSIATGTGTYEQYF. CDR3 bases: TGTGCCAGTAGTATAGCGACCGGGACAGGGACCTACGAGCAGTACTTC.

The chain joins TRBV2 to TRBJ2-4, with 9 bases aligning to TRBD1. The germline V gene encodes CDR1 SNHLY and CDR2 FYNNEI. The length of the CDR3 is 14 residues. CDR3 loop: CATKSQGAGNIQYF. The CDR3 DNA follows: TGTGCAACGAAGTCACAGGGGGCTGGGAACATTCAGTACTTC.

CDR3 DNA: TGTGCCAGCACCAAAGTAGTAGCGGGAACCGGCTCCTACAATGAGCAGTTCTTC. Its translation: CASTKVVAGTGSYNEQFF. The chain employs TRBV27 and TRBJ2-1; TRBD2 matches 8 bases. The trim removed 7 bases at V and 0 bases at J, leaving 14 bases unmatched. The CDR3 covers 18 residues. CDR1 MNHEY and CDR2 SMNVEV come from the germline V gene (reference sequence).

This chain uses TRBV15 with TRBJ1-1, with 7 bases fitting TRBD1. Germline V gene lookup returns CDR1 LNHNV and CDR2 YYDKDF (reference sequence). This CDR3 is built from 14 residues. With 3 bases clipped from V and 1 base from J, the junction kept 2 bases outside the gene matches. Here the CDR3 DNA reads TGTGCCACCAGCAGGGGACAGCCGAACACTGAAGCTTTCTTT. Translation gives CATSRGQPNTEAFF.

This chain links TRBV7-8 with TRBJ2-1; possibly TRBD1 for D (5 bases). CDR3 size: 14 residues. The V gene's germline CDR1 is SGHVS and CDR2 FQNEAQ. Trimming left V 6 bases short and J 3 bases short, with 12 bases between. The CDR3 sequence: CASSPRGDYNEQFF. Written as DNA, the CDR3 is TGTGCCAGCAGTCCTAGGGGCGACTACAATGAGCAGTTCTTC.

This clone has more than one count but fewer than ten. For the CDR3, the DNA is TGCAGCGTTGAGTTATGGGAGGCAACTAATGAAAAACTGTTTTTT. Its protein product is CSVELWEATNEKLFF. The chain joins TRBV29-1 to TRBJ1-4, with D unclear. V was cut by 3 bases and J by 0 bases, with 11 bases left in between. CDR1 is SQVTM and CDR2 is ANQGSEA in the germline V gene. The CDR3 runs to 15 residues.

This chain joins TRBV18 and TRBJ2-2; 10 bases fit TRBD2. CDR3 length equals 17 residues. Trimming at V came to 4 bases and at J to 3 bases, leaving 8 bases not matched to a gene. The germline CDR1 and CDR2 sequences are KGHSH and LQKENI. The CDR3 nucleotides read TGTGCCAGCTCACGTACTAGAACTAGCGGGGACACCGGGGAGCTGTTTTTT. It yields the protein CASSRTRTSGDTGELFF.

The V call is TRBV18, the J call TRBJ2-1; 8 bases align to TRBD1. The CDR3 extends over 21 amino acids. J lost 7 bases, V lost 3 bases, and 26 bases had no gene match. Germline CDR1 is KGHSH and CDR2 is LQKENI. CDR3 sequence: CASSPDIRTTGVRIEPNEQFF. In DNA form, the CDR3 reads TGTGCCAGCTCACCCGATATAAGAACGACAGGGGTGCGTATAGAGCCTAATGAGCAGTTCTTC.

In its sample, this clone was seen a few times. In nucleotides, the CDR3 is TGTGCCAGTAGTATCGCCGGGTTAGCGGGCGAGCAGTACTTC. As protein: CASSIAGLAGEQYF. The J gene is TRBJ2-7, the V gene TRBV19, with 7 bases fitting TRBD2. The CDR3 runs to 14 residues. Germline CDR1 is LNHDA and CDR2 is SQIVND (reference sequence). V was pared by 3 bases and J by 6 bases, with 8 bases of the junction left unmatched.

The chain couples TRBV6-1 to TRBJ2-1, with 8 nucleotides matching TRBD2. This CDR3 is built from 16 residues. V trimming: 2 bases; J trimming: 2 bases; junction bases outside the gene matches: 5. CDR1 is MNHNS and CDR2 is SASEGT in the germline V gene. The CDR3 DNA is TGTGCCAGCAGTGAAATGGCGGGGGGTGCCTACAATGAGCAGTTCTTC. This sequence encodes CASSEMAGGAYNEQFF.

J is TRBJ1-4 and V is TRBV3-1 (or the pseudogene TRBV3-2); D perhaps matches TRBD1 (6 bases). The V gene lost 1 base and the J gene lost 7 bases, with 19 bases spanning the gap. Germline lookup yields CDR1 LGHDT and CDR2 YNNKEL (reference sequence). This CDR3 comprises 17 residues. The CDR3 reads CASSQGQGGWVGEKLFF. CDR3 coding DNA: TGTGCCAGCAGCCAAGGACAAGGGGGTTGGGTCGGTGAAAAACTGTTTTTT.

CDR3: CASSARDSPYEQYF. In DNA form, the CDR3 reads TGTGCCAGCAGCGCGCGGGACTCTCCCTACGAGCAGTACTTC. The V gene is TRBV7-9, the J gene TRBJ2-7; possible D gene TRBD2, 6 bases. The CDR3 consists of 14 residues. Germline CDR1 reads SEHNR; CDR2 reads FQNEAQ (reference sequence). The V and J ends lost 5 bases and 2 bases respectively, with 13 bases between them.

The chain links TRBV7-8 to TRBJ1-1; 11 bases match TRBD1. This CDR3 spans 15 amino acids. Losses at the gene ends were 4 bases for V and 4 bases for J; bases not matched to a gene: 5. Germline CDR1 SGHVS, CDR2 FQNEAQ. The CDR3 here is CASSYKGTGGTEAFF. The CDR3 nucleotides read TGTGCCAGCAGCTATAAGGGGACAGGGGGCACTGAAGCTTTCTTT.